These 12 T cell receptor beta chains were sequenced from one sample in a study of T cell responses to AZD1222 COVID-19 vaccine. TCRdb's copy holds only in-frame clones and misses some; the assay was immunoSEQ multiplex PCR. The sample includes about 42,000 clones, about 91% of them seen just once. The sequencing used peripheral blood, collected 28 days after the second AZD1222 dose. Every receptor here comes from an adult who received the AZD1222 COVID-19 vaccine.

V gene TRBV3-1 (or the pseudogene TRBV3-2) combines with J gene TRBJ2-1, with TRBD2 matching over 8 bases. The CDR3 consists of 14 residues. J gave up 8 bases and V 7 bases, and 10 bases lay outside the gene matches. From germline, CDR1 is LGHDT and CDR2 YNNKEL (reference sequence). CDR3 DNA: TGTGCCAGCACCCGGCGGGGGGCCGGGGATGAGCAGTTCTTC. Amino acid sequence: CASTRRGAGDEQFF.

This chain joins TRBV12-3 or TRBV12-4 and TRBJ2-7, with a tentative D call TRBD2 (6 bases). The CDR3 runs 13 residues. Trimming stripped 4 bases from V and 1 base from J, with 8 bases between. As DNA, the CDR3 is TGTGCCAGCAGTTCCGGGACTTCCTACGAGCAGTACTTC. It codes for CASSSGTSYEQYF.

This clone was seen just once. The gene calls are TRBV19 and TRBJ2-4, with D perhaps being TRBD1 or TRBD2 (6 bases each). V lost 6 bases, J lost 0 bases, and 24 bases lay in between. Germline V gene data show CDR1 as LNHDA and CDR2 as SQIVND (reference sequence). The CDR3 covers 19 residues. In DNA form, the CDR3 reads TGTGCCAGTAGCAGGTTTACACTGGGGGGCGACCTAGCCAAAAACATTCAGTACTTC. Encoded protein: CASSRFTLGGDLAKNIQYF. The variable domain in full, completed from reference TRBV19 and TRBJ2-4, reads DGGITQSPKYLFRKEGQNVTLSCEQNLNHDAMYWYRQDPGQGLRLIYYSQIVNDFQKGDIAEGYSVSREKKESFPLTVTSAQKNPTAFYLCASSRFTLGGDLAKNIQYFGAGTRLSVL.

Only one count was recorded for this clone. The rearrangement uses TRBV11-2 and TRBJ2-5; D is unresolved. Per germline, CDR1 SGHAT and CDR2 FQNNGV. V lost 0 bases, J lost 2 bases, and 4 bases lay in between. This CDR3 has 13 residues. Here the CDR3 DNA reads TGTGCCAGCAGCTTAGATATTCAAGAGACCCAGTACTTC. Amino acids: CASSLDIQETQYF.

V gene TRBV3-1 (or the pseudogene TRBV3-2) combines with J gene TRBJ1-1; D may be TRBD1 (6 bases). The CDR3 runs 15 residues. V gave up 1 base and J gave up 6 bases, with 15 bases separating them. Germline V gene sequence: CDR1 LGHDT, CDR2 YNNKEL (reference sequence). The CDR3 DNA sequence: TGTGCCAGCAGCCAAGCGTTACAGGGAATTCCTGAAGCTTTCTTT. It yields the protein CASSQALQGIPEAFF.

The CDR3 protein is CATSWTVDNQPQHF. CDR3 bases: TGTGCCACCAGTTGGACAGTCGACAATCAGCCCCAGCATTTT. The V call is TRBV24-1, the J call TRBJ1-5, with a weak D call TRBD1 (6 bases). The CDR3 spans 14 residues. V lost 6 bases and J 3 bases, leaving 11 bases between the germline ends. CDR1 and CDR2 (germline): KGHDR, SFDVKD.

V usage is TRBV30 and J usage is TRBJ1-2; 9 bases align to TRBD1. The CDR3 sequence is 14 residues long. Germline CDR1 and CDR2: GTSNPN and SVGIG (reference sequence). After removal of 3 bases from V and 0 bases from J, the junction contained 2 bases not matched to a gene. In DNA form, the CDR3 reads TGTGCCTGGAGCGGGACAGGGCCTAACTATGGCTACACCTTC. Its protein is CAWSGTGPNYGYTF. The variable domain in full, with the rest retrieved from reference TRBV30 and TRBJ1-2, is SQTIHQWPATLVQPVGSPLSLECTVEGTSNPNLYWYRQAAGRGLQLLFYSVGIGQISSEVPQNLSASRPQDRQFILSSKKLLLSDSGFYLCAWSGTGPNYGYTFGSGTRLTVV.

There are a few counts of this clone. The chain combines TRBV6-5 with TRBJ2-2, with a tentative D call TRBD2 (7 bases). Germline-derived CDR1 and CDR2 are MNHEY and SVGAGI. Trimming removed 8 bases from V and 6 bases from J, with 16 bases in between. There are 14 residues in the CDR3. CDR3 region: CASGGGFPPGELFF. In nucleotides, the CDR3 is TGTGCCAGCGGCGGGGGCTTTCCACCCGGGGAGCTGTTTTTT.

This rearrangement joins TRBV5-6 to TRBJ1-5; 7 bases are shared with TRBD1. This CDR3 comprises 16 residues. Germline V gene data show CDR1 as SGHDT and CDR2 as YYEEEE. Losses at the gene ends were 2 bases for V and 0 bases for J; bases not matched to a gene: 5. The CDR3 nucleotides read TGTGCCAGCAGCTTATGGGGACAGACTAGCAATCAGCCCCAGCATTTT. This translates into CASSLWGQTSNQPQHF.

V and J are TRBV6-5 and TRBJ2-7; D is ambiguous. CDR1 MNHEY and CDR2 SVGAGI come from the germline V gene. Trimming stripped 5 bases from V and 3 bases from J, with 11 bases between. The CDR3 is made up of 13 amino acids. The CDR3 loop reads CASSPRGLYEQYF. The CDR3 nucleotides are TGTGCCAGCAGTCCCCGTGGGCTCTACGAGCAGTACTTC.

The chain is built from TRBV7-2 and TRBJ1-6, with D unresolved. There are 17 residues in the CDR3. CDR1 and CDR2 (germline): SGHTA, FQGNSA. V was shortened by 5 bases and J by 0 bases, with 14 bases between the two germline ends. CDR3 sequence reads: CASSTVVTSSYNSPLHF. The CDR3 nucleotides are TGTGCCAGCAGCACAGTGGTGACTAGCTCCTATAATTCACCCCTCCACTTT.

This clone showed up just once. V gene TRBV2 combines with J gene TRBJ1-4; D remains unclear. Looked up from germline, CDR1 is SNHLY and CDR2 is FYNNEI. The V end was cut by 7 bases, the J end by 7 bases, with 13 bases between. The length of the CDR3 is 13 residues. CDR3: CASKTDVGEKLFF. For the CDR3, the DNA is TGTGCCAGCAAGACGGATGTCGGTGAAAAACTGTTTTTT.